This T cell receptor (beta chain) is drawn from a study of cytomegalovirus exposure and HLA in healthy donors (dated by TCRdb to the late 2010s). Regarding the complete study: According to an earlier analysis of 587 of the donors, 150 million to 200 million T cells yielded approximately 120 million unique TCR beta sequences and roughly 280 Gb of sequence data. Around 300 gigabases of sequencing data and tens of millions of unique TCR sequences were included in an early release covering several hundred HLA-typed donors. The genetic ancestry cluster associated with self-reported Caucasian donors included 65% to 90% of the approximately 410 genotyped donors. The study was designed to test whether signatures of past pathogen exposure could be identified by cataloging public T cell receptors. The study used immunosequencing to profile the T cell repertoires of around 600 subjects and linked those repertoires to cytomegalovirus serostatus. Besides the first cohort of 666 subjects, a separate validation cohort made up of some 110 different subjects was used. The study combined high-throughput TCR immunosequencing, statistical association of individual TCRs with disease status, and machine learning to predict cytomegalovirus infection status. A later analysis re-examined previously published TCR beta repertoires from about 670 donors and added high-resolution HLA genotyping to investigate patterns of TCR occurrence. Rather than drawing on any new phenotypic data, the later analysis identified candidate immune exposures from TCR beta sequences and the way those sequences occurred across donors. To decide whether each TCR beta V gene segment behaved as functional or pseudogenic, an earlier analysis of some 570 of the donors relied on high-throughput TCR beta sequencing. Donor age, sex, ethnicity and CMV serostatus were compiled alongside the repertoire data. In a later genetic analysis, genome-wide SNP genotypes for about three fifths of the roughly 670 donors were used, and that subset was treated as a discovery cohort. All discovery cohort repertoires had been generated using a single sequencing platform. HLA typing included class I and class II loci at four-digit resolution. Typing coverage varied by locus: about 620-630 donors for A, B, C, DRB1 and DQB1; approximately 520 for DQA1; more than 600 for DPA1; more than 450 for DPB1. Because of strong linkage in the cohort, five DR-DQ haplotypes were treated as single units for association and clustering. Among 398 genotyped donors of the cohort, an average of 235,054 unique TCR beta nucleotide sequences were sequenced per donor, around 20% of them non-productive. Beyond this particular receptor, the publication reports: Linkage disequilibrium might explain the correlated functional status among segregating V segments, but an unknown experimental factor could not be ruled out. While some public TCRs were present in many individuals, most TCR sequences turned up only very rarely across donors. Some IMGT-functional V segments, including TRBV6-2 and TRBV6-3, could not be told apart with the 87-base-pair reads, so those segments were excluded. An earlier analysis of 587 of the donors showed that most TCR beta V segments appeared in productive rearrangements either about 87% or about 30% of the time, which broadly matched IMGT annotations. In a later analysis, HLA-associated TCR beta chains showed more clonal expansion and lower generation probabilities than non-associated chains that were equally common. Because HLA typing was missing for some donors at each locus, association tests included only the typed subset. A further reported finding was that TCR beta sequences accurately predicted the HLA-A and HLA-B alleles for most subjects in the first cohort. In vitro tests confirmed that three of the cytomegalovirus-associated TCR beta chains recognize cytomegalovirus antigens. Most CMV-associated TCR beta chains appeared to be HLA-restricted in a later analysis, and the HLA associations seemed to be driven largely by CMV exposure. The classifier was reported to diagnose cytomegalovirus status with high specificity and sensitivity in both the original cohort and the validation cohort. At a false discovery rate of 0.05, a later analysis linked around 15,000 TCR beta sequences to specific HLA alleles. A group of highly shared sequence variants was considered likely to be a technical artifact of the sequencing pipeline. It was suggested by the authors that the approach could potentially be generalized to other disease states and immunological phenotypes. A later analysis found that TCR association rates varied across HLA loci, with DRB1 alleles showing the most associated TCRs and HLA-C alleles the fewest. According to a later analysis, parvovirus B19, influenza, CMV and Epstein-Barr virus appeared linked to several top co-occurrence clusters. The earlier analysis of some 540 of the donors excluded roughly 17 rarely observed V segments, including chromosome 9 orphons, because counts were too low. In this cohort, only TCR beta chains were sequenced, and detectable features were limited by the absence of alpha or paired-chain data. In the study, approximately 150 TCR beta chains were listed as associated with cytomegalovirus. The only immune exposure information available for the cohort was CMV serostatus. Strong co-occurrence of HLA alleles, especially DR and DQ, made assigning TCR associations to individual alleles difficult. Sequencing depth was assumed to be roughly uniform across donors in the presence/absence analyses, though that assumption may not hold. According to a later genetic analysis, donors in an Asian-associated ancestry cluster had fewer N-insertions in productive TCRs than the roughly 670-donor mean. An association between a missense DCLRE1C variant and V-gene and J-gene trimming of TCR beta chains was found in a later genetic analysis and replicated in an independent cohort.

The cohort comprised more than 550 healthy bone marrow donors. Cohort members were all nominally healthy when sampled, although unrecorded immune exposures were likely present. The donor was CMV seronegative and was included in the group of a few hundred seronegative cohort members. A peripheral blood sample was collected from each donor, and TCR beta sequencing was performed on peripheral blood mononuclear cells. The Qiagen DNeasy Blood Extraction Kit was used to extract genomic DNA from the blood cell samples. Library preparation used the immunoSEQ multiplex PCR assay. For the multiplex PCR, a mixture combining 60 forward primers for TCR Vbeta segments and 13 reverse primers for TCR Jbeta segments was used. A multiplex PCR assay on genomic DNA amplified the CDR3 region of rearranged TCR beta genes. On the Illumina HiSeq System, the amplified TCR beta libraries were sequenced as 87-base-pair reads. In the paper's pipeline: A later analysis counted tens of millions of unique TCR beta chains across the roughly 700 repertoires, and some 11 million of these chains were shared by at least two donors. Raw reads were error-corrected and collapsed into unique sequences with a nearest-neighbor algorithm that merged closely related sequences to remove PCR and sequencing errors. To assign V, D and J gene segments, CDR3 sequences were aligned to IMGT reference sequences. For a sequence to be retained, a match of at least six nucleotides was required to both a V gene segment and a J gene segment. A rearrangement counted as productive if the CDR3 had no stop codons and remained in frame with V and J, and every other rearrangement counted as non-productive. CDR3 was defined by IMGT convention, running from the second conserved V-encoded cysteine to the conserved J-encoded phenylalanine. The earlier analysis of fewer than 750 of the donors excluded sequences that lacked an unambiguous match to a single V gene segment. In an earlier analysis of approximately 500 of the donors, a V segment was called functional when productive rearrangements were above 56.7%, and segregating when the standard deviation between donors exceeded 5%. A statistical classification framework was built to diagnose cytomegalovirus status from the catalog of TCR beta chain sequences. In a later analysis, V and J genes were assigned by comparing TCR nucleotide sequences against IMGT/GENE-DB human TR gene sequences. In a later analysis, CDR3 sequences and most-parsimonious VDJ recombination scenarios were assigned using the TCRdist pipeline. In a later analysis, every TCR beta chain was defined by the combination of its CDR3 amino acid sequence and its V-gene family, and reads without a unique V-gene family were dropped. In a later analysis, a few hundred highly shared, low-generation-probability nucleotide sequences were removed to address suspected cross-contamination and a sequencing artifact. For each public chain, a later analysis derived a clonal expansion index from normalized ranks of inferred template counts within each repertoire. In a later analysis, generation probabilities were computed using a VDJ recombination model fitted to out-of-frame rearrangements, and the results were checked against IGoR. In a later analysis, TCR-TCR, TCR-HLA and TCR-CMV co-occurrence was scored with hypergeometric tests, and a repertoire-size bias correction was applied to TCR pairs. False discovery rates were estimated in a later analysis by permuting HLA or CMV assignments 20 times. In a later analysis, co-occurring TCRs were grouped using DBSCAN, and TCRdist sequence similarity was added for clustering within HLA-allele-positive subsets. For co-occurrence clustering, repertoires with fewer than 30,000 or more than 120,000 public chains were excluded, along with five repertoires with anomalous nucleotide sharing. Sourced from immuneACCESS, this table was stored by TCRdb with only in-frame sequences that have V and J called. A share of the clones is absent; for the studies checked, an unresolved V gene accounts for under half, and the remainder has no known explanation. That table is the source of V, J and clone size, and D and trimming were worked out from the DNA. Here the sample has around 200,000 clones; about 69% occur a single time. The ten biggest clones cover about 2.9% of the sample.

As regards this clone: Its antigen is currently not known. The sample holds no much larger clone one base away, and base qualities are not on file.

The CDR3, from cysteine to phenylalanine, totals 13 residues. Only the CDR3 portion is preserved as DNA: 39 bases, with reading frame beginning at the first base. The germline V gene encodes CDR1 SQVTM and CDR2 ANQGSEA. V is reduced by 6 bases and J by 2 bases, leaving a spacing of 12 bases between them. The origin of this receptor is a male donor in good health and CMV-seronegative. The chain is encoded by TRBV29-1 joined to TRBJ2-3, with TRBD1 perhaps the D gene, on 6 matching bases. Input material: PBMCs. The nucleotides read TGCAGCGTCGGGACAAAGTACACAGATACGCAGTATTTT. It translates to CSVGTKYTDTQYF.